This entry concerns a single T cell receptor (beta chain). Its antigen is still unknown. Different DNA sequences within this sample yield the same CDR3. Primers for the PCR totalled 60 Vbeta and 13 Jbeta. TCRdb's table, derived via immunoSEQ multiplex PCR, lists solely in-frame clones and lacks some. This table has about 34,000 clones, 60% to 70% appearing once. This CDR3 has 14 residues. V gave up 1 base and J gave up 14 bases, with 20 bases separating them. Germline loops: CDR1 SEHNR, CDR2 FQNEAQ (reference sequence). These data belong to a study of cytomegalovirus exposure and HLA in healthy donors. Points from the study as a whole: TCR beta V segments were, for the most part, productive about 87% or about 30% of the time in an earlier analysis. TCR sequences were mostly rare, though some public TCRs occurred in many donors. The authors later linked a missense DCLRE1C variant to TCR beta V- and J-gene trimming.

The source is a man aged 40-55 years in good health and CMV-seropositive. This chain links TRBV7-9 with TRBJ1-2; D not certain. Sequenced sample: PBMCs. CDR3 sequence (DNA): TGTGCCAGCAGCTTAGGGGCCTCTACATTCGTCCATACCTTC. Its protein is CASSLGASTFVHTF.